The next 24 T cell receptor beta chains were all read from a single sample in a study of Ad26.COV2.S vaccination and SARS-CoV-2 variants. The treatment: 15 to 20 received Ad26.COV2.S at low or high dose, single or two shots; five or six received placebo; per-sample allocation not given. Samples were taken on day 63 after the first vaccine or placebo injection. Generated by immunoSEQ multiplex PCR, the TCRdb table keeps only in-frame clones and is missing some. The sample carries about 680,000 clones, 70% to 90% recorded once. Sample: peripheral blood, taken in a trial of Ad26.COV2.S vaccine versus placebo. These receptors were collected from a person aged 18-60 years who received the Ad26.COV2.S COVID-19 vaccine or a placebo.

The chain employs TRBV2 and TRBJ1-5; D uncertain. The CDR3 is 13 amino acids. Looked up from germline, CDR1 is SNHLY and CDR2 is FYNNEI. Trimming removed 1 base from V and 5 bases from J, with 6 bases in between. The CDR3, as DNA: TGTGCCAGCAGTGAAGAGGCCCATCAGCCCCAGCATTTT. This translates into CASSEEAHQPQHF.

The chain joins TRBV2 to TRBJ1-1; possibly TRBD1 for D (5 bases). The V and J ends lost 4 bases and 5 bases respectively, with 11 bases between them. This CDR3 is 13 amino acids long. Germline V lookup: CDR1 SNHLY, CDR2 FYNNEI. The CDR3 sequence: CASSAGTHTEAFF. CDR3 DNA: TGTGCCAGCAGTGCCGGGACTCATACTGAAGCTTTCTTT.

The CDR3 DNA sequence: TGTGCCAGCAGCTTGACATTCTCCTACGAGCAGTACTTC. This gives the protein CASSLTFSYEQYF. The genes are TRBV5-6 and TRBJ2-7, with D hard to call. Trimming cost V 1 base and J 0 bases, with 5 bases left between them. The CDR3 runs 13 residues. Germline CDR1 is SGHDT and CDR2 is YYEEEE.

J is TRBJ2-3 and V is TRBV11-3; D not resolved. Trimming pared 1 base from V and 2 bases from J, leaving 4 bases between. The CDR3 has 13 amino acids. CDR1 is SGHNT and CDR2 is YENEEA in the germline V gene. The CDR3 DNA reads as TGTGCCAGCAGCTTAGCGGCCACAGATACGCAGTATTTT. Protein sequence: CASSLAATDTQYF.

The chain carries TRBV4-1 and TRBJ2-3; TRBD2 matches at 9 bases. The V gene's germline CDR1 is MGHRA and CDR2 YSYEKL. CDR3 length: 16 amino acids. V was clipped by 1 base and J by 4 bases; unmatched bases: 6. CDR3 loop: CASSQVLLAGSDTQYF. CDR3 DNA sequence: TGCGCCAGCAGCCAAGTCCTTCTAGCGGGGTCAGATACGCAGTATTTT.

J is TRBJ1-1 and V is TRBV7-9; the D gene is possibly TRBD1 (6 bases). V was shortened by 3 bases and J by 1 base, with 12 bases between the two germline ends. The CDR3 loop spans 15 amino acids. The germline gives CDR1 SEHNR, CDR2 FQNEAQ (reference sequence). CDR3 protein: CASSFGQPGNTEAFF. The CDR3 bases are TGTGCCAGCAGCTTCGGACAGCCAGGGAACACTGAAGCTTTCTTT.

Note on this clone: Other nucleotide sequences from this sample produce the same CDR3. The chain employs TRBV7-2 and TRBJ2-7; D may match TRBD1 or TRBD2 (6 bases each). The CDR3 loop spans 14 amino acids. V lost 1 base, J lost 2 bases, and 9 bases lay in between. Germline V gives CDR1 SGHTA, CDR2 FQGNSA. The CDR3 is CASSLVEGAYEQYF. The CDR3 region has the DNA TGTGCCAGCAGCTTAGTGGAGGGGGCCTACGAGCAGTACTTC.

This chain uses TRBV3-1 (or the pseudogene TRBV3-2) with TRBJ1-6; TRBD1 agrees at 8 bases. V shed 1 base, J shed 10 bases, and the junction held 6 bases outside the gene matches. Germline CDR1 LGHDT, CDR2 YNNKEL (reference sequence). The CDR3 has 15 residues. CDR3 sequence reads: CASSQVTGGGSPLHF. CDR3 DNA sequence: TGTGCCAGCAGCCAAGTTACAGGGGGAGGATCACCCCTCCACTTT.

The J gene is TRBJ1-1, the V gene TRBV6-5; D is unclear. The CDR3 length is 15 residues. The germline gives CDR1 MNHEY, CDR2 SVGAGI. V gave up 2 bases and J gave up 1 base, with 11 bases separating them. The CDR3 coding sequence is TGTGCCAGCAGTTACGGCGGAGGGCGGAACACTGAAGCTTTCTTT. Its protein product is CASSYGGGRNTEAFF.

Only one count was recorded for this clone. V and J are TRBV27 and TRBJ1-4; D is possibly TRBD1 (5 bases). V was shortened by 2 bases and J by 8 bases, with 12 bases between the two germline ends. CDR3 size: 14 residues. Germline values: CDR1 MNHEY, CDR2 SMNVEV (reference sequence). DNA of the CDR3: TGTGCCAGCAGTTTACGCAGGGTAGGGGAAAAACTGTTTTTT. The encoded protein is CASSLRRVGEKLFF.

This chain links TRBV19 with TRBJ2-1, with 14 bases matching TRBD2. Looked up from germline, CDR1 is LNHDA and CDR2 is SQIVND (reference sequence). Unmatched junction bases numbered 6, after V lost 2 bases and J lost 0 bases. The CDR3 totals 19 residues. CDR3 amino acids: CASSIRTSGRTSSYNEQFF. The CDR3 coding sequence is TGTGCCAGTAGTATAAGGACTAGCGGGAGGACAAGCTCCTACAATGAGCAGTTCTTC. The full variable domain, completed using reference TRBV19 and TRBJ2-1, is DGGITQSPKYLFRKEGQNVTLSCEQNLNHDAMYWYRQDPGQGLRLIYYSQIVNDFQKGDIAEGYSVSREKKESFPLTVTSAQKNPTAFYLCASSIRTSGRTSSYNEQFFGPGTRLTVL.

This chain links TRBV25-1 with TRBJ1-4, with a weak D call TRBD1 (5 bases). With 6 bases removed from V and 8 bases from J, the gap between germline ends came to 10 bases. CDR1 and CDR2 from the germline V gene are MGHDK and SYGVNS. This CDR3 has 12 residues. In DNA form, the CDR3 reads TGTGCCAGCAGGAGGGACGGAGAAAAACTGTTTTTT. It translates to CASRRDGEKLFF. The full variable domain, completed using reference TRBV25-1 and TRBJ1-4, is EADIYQTPRYLVIGTGKKITLECSQTMGHDKMYWYQQDPGMELHLIHYSYGVNSTEKGDLSSESTVSRIRTEHFPLTLESARPSHTSQYLCASRRDGEKLFFGSGTQLSVL.

The gene calls are TRBV3-1 (or the pseudogene TRBV3-2) and TRBJ1-2; TRBD1 is a possible D gene (6 bases). The CDR3 is made up of 14 amino acids. Deletions cut 6 bases from V and 4 bases from J, with 15 bases between. The germline gives CDR1 LGHDT, CDR2 YNNKEL (reference sequence). The CDR3 region is CASSQDSSFYGYTF. CDR3 coding DNA: TGTGCCAGCAGTCAGGACAGCAGCTTCTATGGCTACACCTTC.

The genes are TRBV6-5 and TRBJ2-5; D possibly corresponds to TRBD2 (6 bases). V lost 2 bases to trimming and J lost 11 bases, with 15 bases between them. The CDR3 totals 13 residues. CDR1 is MNHEY and CDR2 is SVGAGI in the germline V gene. DNA of the CDR3: TGTGCCAGCAGTTACGGGAGTCGGGGGAGTCAGTACTTC. This codes for CASSYGSRGSQYF.

This clone has just one count. The V gene is TRBV29-1, the J gene TRBJ2-6; TRBD2 might be the D (6 bases). Deletions cut 6 bases from V and 0 bases from J, with 9 bases between. Germline CDR1 is SQVTM and CDR2 is ANQGSEA. The CDR3 loop spans 14 amino acids. CDR3 amino acids: CSVKEGSGANVLTF. The CDR3 nucleotides are TGCAGCGTCAAGGAGGGCTCTGGGGCCAACGTCCTGACTTTC.

V and J are TRBV6-4 and TRBJ2-3; possible D gene TRBD1, 6 bases. V shed 3 bases and J shed 1 base, with 14 bases lying between them. Germline values: CDR1 MRHNA, CDR2 SNTAGT. The CDR3 runs 16 residues. The CDR3: CASSEEIGGRTDTQYF. The CDR3 nucleotides read TGTGCCAGCAGTGAAGAGATAGGGGGACGCACAGATACGCAGTATTTT.

The CDR3 nucleotides are TGTGCCAGCACCGAGGGAGGGGGGTATTGGCAGCCCCAGCATTTT. Translation: CASTEGGGYWQPQHF. The J gene is TRBJ1-5, the V gene TRBV6-5; D might be TRBD1 (6 bases). Germline CDR1 is MNHEY and CDR2 is SVGAGI. With 7 bases removed from V and 7 bases from J, the gap between germline ends came to 20 bases. The length of the CDR3 is 15 residues.

The chain recombines TRBV27 with TRBJ2-2, with 7 bases fitting TRBD1. Germline-derived CDR1 and CDR2 are MNHEY and SMNVEV (reference sequence). The CDR3 loop spans 14 amino acids. J gave up 5 bases and V 3 bases, and 3 bases lay outside the gene matches. In DNA form, the CDR3 reads TGTGCCAGCAGTTTTTACAGGGGTACCGGGGAGCTGTTTTTT. Translated: CASSFYRGTGELFF.

The chain employs TRBV12-3 or TRBV12-4 and TRBJ2-7; D is unresolved. The CDR3 runs to 13 residues. V was pared by 5 bases and J by 2 bases, with 10 bases between. CDR3 sequence (DNA): TGTGCCAGCAGTCCCCCGGGCCCCTACGAGCAGTACTTC. Protein sequence: CASSPPGPYEQYF.

For this clone: The same CDR3 can be traced to other DNA sequences in this sample. V gene TRBV3-1 (or the pseudogene TRBV3-2) combines with J gene TRBJ2-7, with D perhaps being TRBD1 or TRBD2 (7 bases each). Per the germline V gene, CDR1 is LGHDT and CDR2 is YNNKEL (reference sequence). The CDR3 totals 13 residues. The V end was cut by 2 bases, the J end by 4 bases, with 9 bases between. In nucleotides, the CDR3 is TGTGCCAGCAGCCAACAGGGGGGGTACGAGCAGTACTTC. This sequence encodes CASSQQGGYEQYF.

This clone was counted a few times. V is TRBV7-7 and J is TRBJ1-1, with D hard to call. This CDR3 is built from 13 residues. Trimming removed 3 bases from V and 1 base from J, with 6 bases in between. The germline V gene encodes CDR1 SSHAT and CDR2 FNYEAQ (reference sequence). The chain's CDR3 is CASSLQENTEAFF. The DNA for the CDR3 is TGTGCCAGCAGCTTGCAAGAGAACACTGAAGCTTTCTTT.

The chain uses TRBV10-3 and TRBJ1-4; D unclear. This CDR3 is built from 15 residues. V lost 3 bases, J lost 5 bases, and 13 bases lay in between. Looked up from germline, CDR1 is ENHRY and CDR2 is SYGVKD. As DNA, the CDR3 is TGTGCCATCAGTGACTCAGACGGAATAAATGAAAAACTGTTTTTT. This encodes CAISDSDGINEKLFF.

This clone was counted once. V is TRBV4-1 and J is TRBJ2-1; D unclear. CDR1 and CDR2 from the germline V gene are MGHRA and YSYEKL. Trimming shortened V by 1 base and J by 5 bases, and 6 bases separated the two germline ends. The CDR3 loop spans 13 amino acids. CDR3 in amino acids: CASSQAANNEQFF. The CDR3 DNA reads TGCGCCAGCAGCCAAGCAGCCAACAATGAGCAGTTCTTC.

The rearrangement joins TRBV21-1 to TRBJ2-1. TRBV21-1 is tagged as a pseudogene. The CDR3 is made up of 15 amino acids. The CDR3 here is CASSKLASKRNEQFF. The CDR3 nucleotides read TGTGCCAGCAGCAAACTGGCGAGTAAAAGGAATGAGCAGTTCTTC.